These T cell receptor beta chains were read from a single sample in a study of blood T cell repertoires in COVID-19. Clones were read by immunoSEQ multiplex PCR, and TCRdb kept only the in-frame ones, dropping some. Of about 200,000 clones listed, 94% are singletons. The source material was peripheral blood. These receptor sequences come from a man aged 30 to 45 with COVID-19, enrolled during active disease. Both conserved end residues are part of each CDR3. The D gene is left open where the match is weak. Size is omitted from some rows. Given values are once, few, many or a class for expanded clones.

NA	TRBV9	TRBD1	TRBJ1-2	TGTGCCAGCAGCGTCGACAGGGGGGAATATGGCTACACCTTC	CASSVDRGEYGYTF
NA	TRBV19	NA	TRBJ1-1	TGTGCCAGTAGTATAGCAACAGGGATGAACACTGAAGCTTTCTTT	CASSIATGMNTEAFF
once	TRBV12-3/TRBV12-4	NA	TRBJ1-5	TGTGCCAGCAGATATCAGGGAAACCAGCCCCAGCATTTT	CASRYQGNQPQHF
NA	TRBV9	NA	TRBJ1-5	TGTGCCAGCAGCGTAGATGGGTCGGGTCAGCCCCAGCATTTT	CASSVDGSGQPQHF
NA	TRBV6-5	TRBD1	TRBJ1-2	TGTGCCAGCATCCGCACACAGGGGGCGCAAGGCTACACCTTC	CASIRTQGAQGYTF
NA	TRBV27	NA	TRBJ1-5	TGTGCCAGCAGTCTTCAGGGCCAGCCCCAGCATTTT	CASSLQGQPQHF
NA	TRBV19	NA	TRBJ1-4	TGTGCCAGTAGTGGCGGGGGGGCACCTAATGAAAAACTGTTTTTT	CASSGGGAPNEKLFF
once	TRBV9	TRBD2	TRBJ2-2	TGTGCCAGCAGCCCGCGGGGGGGCTCGGCCGGGGAGCTGTTTTTT	CASSPRGGSAGELFF
NA	TRBV11-2	NA	TRBJ2-1	TGTGCCAGCAACTCACCGTACTACAATGAGCAGTTCTTC	CASNSPYYNEQFF
NA	TRBV11-2	NA	TRBJ2-2	TGTGCCAGCAGCTTAGTAGCCACCGGGGAGCTGTTTTTT	CASSLVATGELFF
NA	TRBV7-9	NA	TRBJ2-5	TGTGCCAGCAGCGTACAGGGTTTCTTAGAGACCCAGTACTTC	CASSVQGFLETQYF
NA	TRBV12-5	TRBD1	TRBJ1-2	TGTGCTAGTGGACCTCCGGGGACAGGGAGCGGCTACACCTTC	CASGPPGTGSGYTF
NA	TRBV2	NA	TRBJ1-5	TGTGCCAGCAGTGATTTAGGGCCAGGCCTTAGCGGTAATCAGCCCCAGCATTTT	CASSDLGPGLSGNQPQHF
NA	TRBV5-4	TRBD1	TRBJ2-7	TGTGCCAGCAGCGACCCCGGGACAGCTGGGGAGCAGTACTTC	CASSDPGTAGEQYF
NA	TRBV5-1	TRBD2	TRBJ2-1	TGCGCCAGCAGCTTGGAGACTAGCGGAAATAGGGATGAGCAGTTCTTC	CASSLETSGNRDEQFF
NA	TRBV19	TRBD1	TRBJ1-5	TGTGCCAGTAGTATAGGGACAGGTGACAATCAGCCCCAGCATTTT	CASSIGTGDNQPQHF